Reported below is one T cell receptor beta chain. This sample was included in a study of shared clonotypes between healthy human individuals. The CDR3 spans 13 residues. Germline V lookup: CDR1 SGHNT, CDR2 YYREEE (reference sequence). V gave up 5 bases and J gave up 6 bases; unmatched junction bases: 5. Per the study methods: ImmunoSEQ supplied junction-only sequences lacking quality scores, so filtering was different. Repertoires were generated with immunoSEQ multiplex PCR, while TCRdb's copy carries only in-frame clones and drops some. That table supplies the V and J calls and clone size; D and trimming were determined from the DNA. The sample lists about 1 million clones, 70% to 80% occurring once.

Sequenced: memory CD4+ T cells sorted from blood. Subset: CD45RA-negative fraction. This sequence originates from a man between 18 and 35 years old in good health. The chain joins TRBV5-4 to TRBJ1-5; 7 bases agree with TRBD1. This chain's CDR3 is CASSRGPGQPQHF. CDR3 bases: TGTGCCAGCAGTAGGGGGCCCGGTCAGCCCCAGCATTTT.